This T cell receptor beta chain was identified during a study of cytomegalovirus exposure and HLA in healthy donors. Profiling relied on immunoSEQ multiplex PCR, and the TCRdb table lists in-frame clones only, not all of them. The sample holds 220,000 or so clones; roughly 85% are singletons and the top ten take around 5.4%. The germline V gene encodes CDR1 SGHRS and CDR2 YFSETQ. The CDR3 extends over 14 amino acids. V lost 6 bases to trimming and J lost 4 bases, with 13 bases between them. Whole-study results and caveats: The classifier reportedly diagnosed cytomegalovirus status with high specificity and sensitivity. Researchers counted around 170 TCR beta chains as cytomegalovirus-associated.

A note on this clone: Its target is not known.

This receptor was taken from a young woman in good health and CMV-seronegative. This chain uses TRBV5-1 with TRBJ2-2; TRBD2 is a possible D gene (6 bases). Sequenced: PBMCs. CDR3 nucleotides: TGCGCCAGCAACCAGGGACTTTTCACCGGGGAGCTGTTTTTT. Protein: CASNQGLFTGELFF. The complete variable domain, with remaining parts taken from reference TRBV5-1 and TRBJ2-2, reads KAGVTQTPRYLIKTRGQQVTLSCSPISGHRSVSWYQQTPGQGLQFLFEYFSETQRNKGNFPGRFSGRQFSNSRSEMNVSTLELGDSALYLCASNQGLFTGELFFGEGSRLTVL.